These T cell receptor beta chains were read from a single sample in a study of immune evolution from preneoplasia to lung adenocarcinoma. Profiling relied on immunoSEQ multiplex PCR, and the TCRdb table lists in-frame clones only, not all of them. The sample has 4,000 to 4,500 clones; more than 80% are singletons. Sequencing input: FFPE minimally invasive lung adenocarcinoma tissue. Source of these receptors: a donor of 70 years or more with lung adenocarcinoma. Both conserved end residues are part of each CDR3. The size field is filled for only some rows; it gives once, few, many or a size class.

J gene | clone size | V gene | CDR3 protein
TRBJ2-1 | . | TRBV18 | CANSPPGGLSNEQFF
TRBJ2-3 | . | TRBV19 | CASSISLIDTQYF
TRBJ2-1 | once | TRBV30 | CAWSWEAEQFF
TRBJ1-1 | . | TRBV30 | CAWGKGDTEAFF
TRBJ2-7 | . | TRBV14 | CASSSARAEQYF
TRBJ2-3 | . | TRBV29-1 | CSVEDPYHTDTQYF
TRBJ2-5 | . | TRBV19 | CASSIGGTQYF
TRBJ2-7 | . | TRBV5-6 | CASRVRNSYEQYF
TRBJ2-1 | . | TRBV6-5 | CASSSSGLSHNEQFF
TRBJ2-3 | . | TRBV7-3 | CASSKGQLGLTDTQYF
TRBJ2-7 | once | TRBV7-2 | CASSPGTQSYEQYF
TRBJ2-2 | . | TRBV28 | CASSLITTGELFF
TRBJ2-3 | . | TRBV11-2 | CASSLELAGDSDTQYF
TRBJ2-2 | . | TRBV19 | CASSMNTGELFF
TRBJ1-3 | . | TRBV2 | CASSDRGGAPGNTIYF
TRBJ2-1 | few | TRBV11-2 | CASTQQGSISNEQFF
TRBJ2-7 | . | TRBV7-9 | CASSLAGGARYEQYF
TRBJ2-2 | . | TRBV18 | CASSAVSSLNTGELFF
TRBJ2-1 | . | TRBV12-5 | CASGLGNSLTGEQFF
TRBJ2-5 | . | TRBV7-9 | CASSQFPRGQQETQYF
TRBJ2-5 | . | TRBV10-3 | CAIGAAPEETQYF
TRBJ2-7 | . | TRBV29-1 | CSVVPFRGGSYEQYF
TRBJ1-2 | . | TRBV19 | CASRDTVLYGYTF
TRBJ2-2 | . | TRBV7-9 | CASSLGQTNTGELFF
TRBJ1-1 | . | TRBV27 | CASSGQGAFTEAFF
TRBJ2-1 | . | TRBV11-2 | CASSLGSPNEQFF
TRBJ1-4 | . | TRBV12-5 | CASVFGSNEKLFF
TRBJ1-1 | . | TRBV11-3 | CASTSGSEAFF
TRBJ1-2 | . | TRBV29-1 | CSASTEKANYGYTF
TRBJ2-1 | . | TRBV6-5 | CASSYSPSGSAEQFF
TRBJ2-7 | . | TRBV7-2 | CASSFTPGLGVREQYF
TRBJ2-7 | . | TRBV5-6 | CASSYRDRPNHEQYF
TRBJ2-3 | . | TRBV12-5 | CASGLVTSGRSDTQYF
TRBJ1-2 | . | TRBV5-6 | CASSLRGTGVNGYTF
TRBJ2-3 | . | TRBV11-1 | CASSSPDWELTDTQYF
TRBJ1-2 | once | TRBV27 | CASRGPDRPWGYTF
TRBJ2-5 | . | TRBV10-3 | CAIRGDRAWETQYF
TRBJ1-2 | . | TRBV6-4 | CASSDSGNYGYTF
TRBJ2-3 | . | TRBV7-9 | CASSLAGGGSGSTDTQYF
TRBJ2-1 | . | TRBV4-1 | CASSQEPRTTSYNEQFF
TRBJ2-7 | . | TRBV30 | CAWTAGFFSEQYF
TRBJ2-1 | . | TRBV19 | CASNDQGAGEQFF
TRBJ2-5 | . | TRBV2 | CASSDRTPPGTQYF
TRBJ2-3 | . | TRBV30 | CAWRASGSTDTQYF
TRBJ2-3 | . | TRBV14 | CASSQVPDTQYF
TRBJ1-2 | . | TRBV7-6 | CASSTGFDYGYTF
TRBJ2-2 | . | TRBV7-2 | CASSLALALAETTNTGELFF
TRBJ1-4 | . | TRBV7-6 | CASSAGQGSEKLFF
TRBJ1-2 | . | TRBV30 | CAWSEPRYNYGYTF
TRBJ2-1 | . | TRBV11-2 | CASSHTPRLAGINEQFF
TRBJ2-2 | once | TRBV7-8 | CASSLAPTGNTGKLFF
TRBJ2-7 | once | TRBV27 | CASHSLSVRREGRVEQYF
TRBJ1-5 | . | TRBV19 | CASTQGRSNQPQHF
TRBJ2-7 | . | TRBV4-1 | CASSQEAGGAGSYEQYF
TRBJ1-2 | . | TRBV11-3 | CASSLDRAQKGYTF
TRBJ1-2 | . | TRBV5-6 | CASSLEGGYGYTF
TRBJ2-2 | few | TRBV11-3 | CASSESGGNTGELFF
TRBJ1-1 | . | TRBV7-3 | CASSLDRNTEAFF
TRBJ1-2 | . | TRBV7-2 | CASVGSRGSYGYTF